A single sample gave rise to the 26 T cell receptor beta chains below, sequenced in a study of T cells in Graves' hyperthyroidism and ophthalmopathy. Amplification of TCR beta CDR3 regions was performed using RNA transcripts as template. When the TCR CDR3 underwent first-round RT-PCR, the HTBI primer set was used. TCRdb re-called the multiplex PCR reads through MiXCR, storing one row per CDR3 protein. The sample has 700,000 or so distinct CDR3 sequences; more than 12% are singletons. The sample taken for sequencing was blood. The receptors were gathered from a woman aged 45-60 years with Graves' ophthalmopathy.

This clonotype was detected only a few times. This chain uses TRBV4-3 with TRBJ2-1; 8 bases line up with TRBD1. The V and J ends lost 8 bases and 4 bases, in that order; junction bases with no gene match: 10. CDR1 is LGHNA and CDR2 is YSLEER in the germline V gene. This CDR3 has 15 residues. CDR3: CASAGGSGEYNEQFF. The CDR3 DNA sequence: TGCGCCAGCGCAGGGGGCTCGGGGGAATACAATGAGCAGTTCTTC.

This clonotype was detected ten times or more. This chain uses TRBV30 with TRBJ1-3; TRBD1 matches at 11 bases. The CDR3 totals 14 residues. V was clipped by 5 bases and J by 0 bases; unmatched bases: 0. Germline CDR1 and CDR2: GTSNPN and SVGIG (reference sequence). The DNA of the CDR3 is TGTGCCTGGGGGACAGGGGGCTCTGGAAACACCATATATTTT. Protein product: CAWGTGGSGNTIYF.

This clonotype was found once. A single base separates this from a much larger clone, so it may be a read error. J is TRBJ2-1 and V is TRBV27; perhaps TRBD2 as D (5 bases). Germline V gene lookup returns CDR1 MNHEY and CDR2 SMNVEV (reference sequence). V was pared by 8 bases and J by 6 bases, with 20 bases between. The CDR3 is made up of 15 amino acids. CDR3 nucleotide sequence: TGTGCCAGCTATTTCCGACCCGGGAATCTCAATGAGCAGTTCTTC. Its translation is CASYFRPGNLNEQFF.

CDR3 DNA: TGTGCCAGCAGCCAAGTTTTGGGAGGGACCGAGCAGTACTTC. Translating gives CASSQVLGGTEQYF. The chain is built from TRBV14 and TRBJ2-7; 7 bases are shared with TRBD2. Looked up from germline, CDR1 is SGHDN and CDR2 is FVKESK. Trimming at V came to 1 base and at J to 6 bases, leaving 6 bases not matched to a gene. The CDR3 extends over 14 amino acids.

The chain links TRBV4-3 to TRBJ2-1; 9 bases align to TRBD2. V was pared by 4 bases and J by 9 bases, with 13 bases of the junction left unmatched. The CDR3 totals 16 residues. Germline CDR1 reads LGHNA; CDR2 reads YSLEER. In DNA form, the CDR3 reads TGCGCCAGCAGCCCTTCCGGGACTAGCACCCAGGGTGAGCAGTTCTTC. This gives the protein CASSPSGTSTQGEQFF.

At least ten counts were recorded for this clonotype. The J gene is TRBJ2-7, the V gene TRBV27; no reliable D call. CDR3 length: 13 residues. With 6 bases removed from V and 4 bases from J, the gap between germline ends came to 13 bases. Germline values: CDR1 MNHEY, CDR2 SMNVEV (reference sequence). CDR3 nucleotide sequence: TGTGCCAGCAGCTTAGGCCTATCTTACGAGCAGTACTTC. Amino acids: CASSLGLSYEQYF.

Turning to this clonotype: This may stem from a read error, because a much larger clone lies one nucleotide away. The rearrangement uses TRBV3-1 and TRBJ2-1; 15 nucleotides agree with TRBD2. Germline CDR1 reads LGHDT; CDR2 reads YNNKEL (reference sequence). J gave up 0 bases and V 4 bases, and 7 bases lay outside the gene matches. This CDR3 has 19 residues. CDR3 protein: CASSRGTSGRRSSYNEQFF. CDR3 DNA: TGTGCCAGCAGCCGAGGGACTAGCGGGAGGAGAAGCTCCTACAATGAGCAGTTCTTC.

The gene calls are TRBV12-5 and TRBJ2-2; D remains unclear. The CDR3 has 13 amino acids. Trimming stripped 2 bases from V and 5 bases from J, with 6 bases between. Germline lookup yields CDR1 LGHNT and CDR2 FRNRAP. The CDR3 protein is CASGLTGTGELFF. DNA for the CDR3: TGTGCTAGTGGTTTGACTGGAACCGGGGAGCTGTTTTTT. Together with reference TRBV12-5 and TRBJ2-2, the CDR3 gives the full variable domain: DARVTQTPRHKVTEMGQEVTMRCQPILGHNTVFWYRQTMMQGLELLAYFRNRAPLDDSGMPKDRFSAEMPDATLATLKIQPSEPRDSAVYFCASGLTGTGELFFGEGSRLTVL.

The chain links TRBV19 to TRBJ1-3, with D perhaps TRBD1 (5 bases). With 2 bases removed from V and 2 bases from J, the gap between germline ends came to 10 bases. The length of the CDR3 is 15 residues. The V gene's germline CDR1 is LNHDA and CDR2 SQIVND (reference sequence). The CDR3 bases are TGTGCCAGTAGTATAACCGGGGCAGCTGGAAACACCATATATTTT. Protein sequence: CASSITGAAGNTIYF.

The chain uses TRBV15 and TRBJ2-1; D uncertain. Trimming took off 7 bases at V and 4 bases at J, with 8 bases between the two ends. The CDR3 is made up of 12 amino acids. Germline V CDR1 and CDR2: LNHNV, YYDKDF (reference sequence). DNA for the CDR3: TGTGCCACCAAGGGTTCGTACAATGAGCAGTTCTTC. Protein: CATKGSYNEQFF.

This clonotype was seen ten or more times. The chain joins TRBV5-5 to TRBJ1-6; D gene uncertain. The CDR3 extends over 16 amino acids. Germline V gene lookup returns CDR1 SGHKS and CDR2 YYEKEE (reference sequence). V was clipped by 0 bases and J by 8 bases, with 15 bases between them. CDR3 coding DNA: TGTGCCAGCAGCTTGGGGGCCGTCGGTTGGGATTCACCCCTCCACTTT. Translated: CASSLGAVGWDSPLHF.

This clonotype was observed many times. The chain combines TRBV11-3 with TRBJ2-1; D gene ambiguous. The CDR3 is 14 residues long. The V gene's germline CDR1 is SGHNT and CDR2 YENEEA. The V and J ends lost 1 base and 4 bases respectively, with 8 bases between them. CDR3 DNA: TGTGCCAGCAGCTTAGTCCCTGGGTACAATGAGCAGTTCTTC. Translating it yields CASSLVPGYNEQFF.

The chain links TRBV11-2 to TRBJ2-3, with TRBD2 matching 12 bases. The germline V gene encodes CDR1 SGHAT and CDR2 FQNNGV. There are 14 residues in the CDR3. Trimming removed 6 bases from V and 5 bases from J; junction bases left unmatched: 3. In DNA, the CDR3 is TGTGCCAGCAGACCACTAGCGGGAGGAGATACGCAGTATTTT. Its protein is CASRPLAGGDTQYF.

This clonotype was seen only a few times. The rearrangement links TRBV9 to TRBJ1-2, with D perhaps TRBD1 (5 bases). This CDR3 has 16 residues. V was trimmed by 5 bases and J by 0 bases, leaving 17 bases between them. From germline, CDR1 is SGDLS and CDR2 YYNGEE. The CDR3 region is CASSAKGRGTNYGYTF. The CDR3, as DNA: TGTGCCAGCAGTGCAAAGGGACGTGGGACTAACTATGGCTACACCTTC. Full variable domain (remainder filled in from reference TRBV9 and TRBJ1-2): DSGVTQTPKHLITATGQRVTLRCSPRSGDLSVYWYQQSLDQGLQFLIQYYNGEERAKGNILERFSAQQFPDLHSELNLSSLELGDSALYFCASSAKGRGTNYGYTFGSGTRLTVV.

This clonotype was seen at least ten times. The chain employs TRBV5-1 and TRBJ2-1; 12 nucleotides match TRBD2. J was trimmed by 7 bases and V by 3 bases; bases with no gene match: 8. The CDR3 has 16 amino acids. Germline lookup yields CDR1 SGHRS and CDR2 YFSETQ. CDR3 amino acids: CASSSLGTSGQNEQFF. The CDR3 DNA follows: TGCGCCAGCAGCTCGCTTGGGACTAGCGGGCAAAATGAGCAGTTCTTC.

The gene calls are TRBV18 and TRBJ2-7, with D possibly being TRBD2 (5 bases). With 2 bases removed from V and 7 bases from J, the gap between germline ends came to 18 bases. This CDR3 has 15 amino acids. Germline V gives CDR1 KGHSH, CDR2 LQKENI. The CDR3 bases are TGTGCCAGCTCACCAGAGTTAGTGGGAGCCGGGGAGCAGTACTTC. This codes for CASSPELVGAGEQYF.

V and J are TRBV19 and TRBJ1-5, with D possibly matching TRBD1 (6 bases). Per germline, CDR1 LNHDA and CDR2 SQIVND (reference sequence). V was trimmed by 4 bases and J by 7 bases, leaving 14 bases between them. The CDR3 has 14 amino acids. The CDR3 spells CASSKLQGRQPQHF. The CDR3 DNA reads TGTGCCAGTAGTAAATTACAGGGTCGGCAGCCCCAGCATTTT.

This clonotype came up many times. The V gene is TRBV9, the J gene TRBJ2-1; 8 bases match TRBD2. The germline V gene has CDR1 SGDLS and CDR2 YYNGEE. This CDR3 has 16 residues. Losses at the gene ends were 0 bases for V and 5 bases for J; bases not matched to a gene: 7. CDR3: CASSVAIRAGDNEQFF. The CDR3, as DNA: TGTGCCAGCAGCGTAGCTATCAGAGCGGGGGACAATGAGCAGTTCTTC.

This clonotype was counted a few times. The chain joins TRBV20-1 to TRBJ2-1; TRBD2 matches 7 bases. After removal of 3 bases from V and 6 bases from J, the junction contained 8 bases not matched to a gene. The germline V gene encodes CDR1 DFQATT and CDR2 SNEGSKA (reference sequence). The length of the CDR3 is 14 residues. This CDR3 is CSASPGEGGNEQFF. The CDR3 DNA is TGCAGTGCTAGTCCGGGGGAGGGTGGCAATGAGCAGTTCTTC.

This chain connects TRBV12-3 or TRBV12-4 to TRBJ1-2; D gene unclear. V lost 7 bases to trimming and J lost 4 bases, with 16 bases between them. This CDR3 contains 14 residues. The CDR3 sequence: CASTPPQRSYGYTF. The CDR3 DNA sequence: TGTGCCAGCACCCCACCCCAGAGAAGCTATGGCTACACCTTC.

This clonotype was seen a handful of times. Since a much larger clone is just one base distant, this may be a read error. This CDR3 is missing its conserved last phenylalanine or tryptophan, likely due to a read error. This chain uses TRBV11-2 with TRBJ2-5; D possibly corresponds to TRBD2 (6 bases). The CDR3 runs to 13 residues. Trimming left V 5 bases short and J 4 bases short, with 11 bases between. The germline V gene has CDR1 SGHAT and CDR2 FQNNGV. CDR3 sequence: CASSQERAETQYL. The CDR3 DNA is TGTGCCAGCAGCCAGGAGCGGGCAGAGACCCAGTACCTC.

The chain couples TRBV28 to TRBJ1-2; 9 bases agree with TRBD1. CDR1 and CDR2 from the germline V gene are MDHEN and SYDVKM. The CDR3 has 16 residues. With 6 bases clipped from V and 6 bases from J, the junction kept 14 bases outside the gene matches. DNA of the CDR3: TGTGCCAGCAGGGGCTTATTGGGACAGGGAGTCAATGGCTACACCTTC. Protein sequence: CASRGLLGQGVNGYTF.

This clonotype was recorded a few times. The J gene is TRBJ1-1, the V gene TRBV7-9; D perhaps matches TRBD1 (6 bases). V was cut by 0 bases and J by 9 bases, with 17 bases left in between. CDR1 and CDR2 from the germline V gene are SEHNR and FQNEAQ (reference sequence). The CDR3 spans 15 residues. CDR3 residues: CASSLASGGTGKAFF. The CDR3, as DNA: TGTGCCAGCAGCTTAGCTTCGGGGGGAACAGGGAAAGCTTTCTTT.

This clonotype was seen only a few times. The CDR3 sequence: CASSLMDRLYTDTQYF. The CDR3 nucleotides are TGTGCCAGCAGCTTAATGGACAGGCTTTACACAGATACGCAGTATTTT. The V call is TRBV7-2, the J call TRBJ2-3, with TRBD1 identical over 7 bases. CDR1 and CDR2 (germline): SGHTA, FQGNSA. The CDR3 consists of 16 residues. V dropped 2 bases and J dropped 2; count of bases not matched to a gene: 7.

Many counts were recorded for this clonotype. The chain joins TRBV11-2 to TRBJ2-7, with a tentative D call TRBD2 (6 bases). Germline-derived CDR1 and CDR2 are SGHAT and FQNNGV. The CDR3 has 15 residues. The ends were cut back, 1 base at V and 2 bases at J, with 12 bases in the middle. The CDR3 DNA sequence: TGTGCCAGCAGCTTAGGTATGGAGGGTCCCTACGAGCAGTACTTC. Translated: CASSLGMEGPYEQYF.

Many counts were recorded for this clonotype. The chain is built from TRBV6-1 and TRBJ2-7; TRBD1 aligns across 7 bases. This CDR3 is 16 amino acids long. Unmatched junction bases numbered 7, after V lost 2 bases and J lost 0 bases. Germline lookup yields CDR1 MNHNS and CDR2 SASEGT. The CDR3 DNA reads as TGTGCCAGCAGTGAAAACAGGGGACAGAGCTCCTACGAGCAGTACTTC. It yields the protein CASSENRGQSSYEQYF.